These 32 T cell receptor beta chains came from one sample sequenced in a study of T cell repertoires in cytomegalovirus infection. MiXCR, applied by TCRdb to the reads, yields one record per CDR3 protein. The sample lists 250,000 or so distinct CDR3 sequences; roughly 10% were seen once. Sequenced input: PBMCs. The receptors originated from a human donor in good health (CMV status not recorded). Some clones in this sample may be carry-over from other donors' samples.

This chain uses TRBV20-1 with TRBJ2-1; perhaps TRBD1 as D (6 bases). Germline V gene data show CDR1 as DFQATT and CDR2 as SNEGSKA (reference sequence). The length of the CDR3 is 12 residues. Trimming pared 5 bases from V and 9 bases from J, leaving 14 bases between. CDR3 DNA: TGCAGTGCTCATCACAGGGCTACTGAGCAGTTCTTC. This translates into CSAHHRATEQFF.

The chain has TRBV5-1 and TRBJ1-4; TRBD1 aligns across 8 bases. Germline CDR1 is SGHRS and CDR2 is YFSETQ. The CDR3 sequence is 18 residues long. J was trimmed by 0 bases and V by 1 base; bases with no gene match: 8. CDR3 amino acids: CASSLLGQGYTTNEKLFF. The CDR3 coding sequence is TGCGCCAGCAGCTTGCTAGGACAGGGCTATACAACTAATGAAAAACTGTTTTTT.

This clonotype showed up many times. The J gene is TRBJ2-7, the V gene TRBV20-1; 8 bases are shared with TRBD1. Trimming took 1 base from V and 2 from J; bases not matched to a gene: 10. This CDR3 spans 16 amino acids. The germline V gene has CDR1 DFQATT and CDR2 SNEGSKA (reference sequence). The CDR3 loop reads CSARGPTGGHPYEQYF. The CDR3 DNA is TGCAGTGCTAGAGGTCCTACAGGGGGGCACCCCTACGAGCAGTACTTC.

This clonotype was recorded at least ten times. The genes are TRBV7-2 and TRBJ1-2, with TRBD1 identical over 9 bases. Germline values: CDR1 SGHTA, CDR2 FQGNSA. V lost 3 bases and J lost 8; bases outside the gene matches: 7. The CDR3 spans 14 residues. CDR3 nucleotide sequence: TGTGCCAGCAGCTTGTACGGGACAGGGTACGGCTACACCTTC. Protein: CASSLYGTGYGYTF.

Ten or more counts support this clonotype. An end of the junction does not agree with germline; a read error may underlie this. The genes are TRBV12-3 or TRBV12-4 and TRBJ2-2; tentatively, D is TRBD1 or TRBD2 (7 bases each). CDR3 length equals 14 residues. The CDR3 protein is CASSFQGGTGELFF. The CDR3 nucleotides are TGTGCCAGCAGTTTCCAGGGGGGGACCGGGGAACTGTTTTTT.

V usage is TRBV19 and J usage is TRBJ1-1; no clear D gene. The V gene lost 0 bases and the J gene lost 1 base, with 9 bases spanning the gap. CDR3 length equals 15 residues. Germline CDR1 is LNHDA and CDR2 is SQIVND (reference sequence). In DNA, the CDR3 is TGTGCCAGTAGTATAGATCGTGGGAGGAACACTGAAGCTTTCTTT. This codes for CASSIDRGRNTEAFF.

This clonotype was found many times. The junction shows a germline mismatch at one end, possibly a read error. The rearrangement uses TRBV7-2 and TRBJ1-2, with D possibly being TRBD1 (5 bases). CDR3 size: 15 residues. CDR1 and CDR2 from the germline V gene are SGHTA and FQGNSA. Here the CDR3 DNA reads TGTGCCAGCACCTTAGCCATCGTCCCAGGGCATGGCTACACCTTC. It translates to CASTLAIVPGHGYTF.

This chain joins TRBV28 and TRBJ1-5; D call uncertain. Trimming removed 5 bases at V and 6 bases at J, with 20 bases between. The CDR3 has 16 residues. Germline assignment: CDR1 MDHEN and CDR2 SYDVKM. CDR3 in amino acids: CASSPTSVPPAQPQHF. The CDR3, as DNA: TGTGCCAGCAGTCCGACTTCGGTGCCTCCAGCTCAGCCCCAGCATTTT. Looking up the rest from reference TRBV28 and TRBJ1-5 gives the full variable domain: DVKVTQSSRYLVKRTGEKVFLECVQDMDHENMFWYRQDPGLGLRLIYFSYDVKMKEKGDIPEGYSVSREKKERFSLILESASTNQTSMYLCASSPTSVPPAQPQHFGDGTRLSIL.

This clonotype showed up many times. V usage is TRBV7-2 and J usage is TRBJ1-3; TRBD1 matches 7 bases. J gave up 0 bases and V 6 bases, and 11 bases lay outside the gene matches. This CDR3 has 17 residues. Germline V gene lookup returns CDR1 SGHTA and CDR2 FQGNSA. CDR3 sequence reads: CASRGPGQPNSGNTIYF. As DNA, the CDR3 is TGTGCCAGCAGGGGACCGGGACAGCCTAACTCTGGAAACACCATATATTTT.

A few counts support this clonotype. The V gene is TRBV7-9, the J gene TRBJ1-4, with 8 bases fitting TRBD1. The CDR3 consists of 15 residues. Germline V gene sequence: CDR1 SEHNR, CDR2 FQNEAQ (reference sequence). Trimming removed 5 bases from V and 8 bases from J; junction bases left unmatched: 10. CDR3 loop: CASSPQTGVGEKLFF. Written as DNA, the CDR3 is TGTGCCAGCAGCCCGCAGACAGGGGTTGGGGAAAAACTGTTTTTT.

This clonotype was counted at least ten times. J is TRBJ1-1 and V is TRBV7-2; D is undetermined. Germline V gene sequence: CDR1 SGHTA, CDR2 FQGNSA. The CDR3 has 14 residues. V dropped 3 bases and J dropped 0 bases, with 8 bases sitting between them. CDR3 nucleotides: TGTGCCAGCAGCTTTCAACAGCTGAACACTGAAGCTTTCTTT. Translation gives CASSFQQLNTEAFF.

With respect to this clonotype: A much more abundant neighbour one base away suggests this may be a read error. The chain combines TRBV7-9 with TRBJ1-1; 10 bases line up with TRBD1. Germline V lookup: CDR1 SEHNR, CDR2 FQNEAQ (reference sequence). The length of the CDR3 is 11 residues. As DNA, the CDR3 is TGTACCAGCAGCGAGGACAGGGGGGCTTTCTTT. Its translation: CTSSEDRGAFF.

CDR3 sequence reads: CASSGTGVQVVKLFF. The CDR3 coding sequence is TGTGCCAGCAGCGGGACAGGGGTACAAGTTGTAAAACTGTTTTTT. The chain joins TRBV28 to TRBJ1-4; 10 bases line up with TRBD1. The trim removed 6 bases at V and 10 bases at J, leaving 11 bases unmatched. Germline V gene lookup returns CDR1 MDHEN and CDR2 SYDVKM. The CDR3 is made up of 15 amino acids.

The chain recombines TRBV20-1 with TRBJ2-3, with TRBD2 as a possible D gene (7 bases). The germline V and J ends were trimmed by 5 bases and 1 base, with 34 bases remaining between them. The CDR3 sequence is 21 residues long. Germline loops: CDR1 DFQATT, CDR2 SNEGSKA (reference sequence). The CDR3 reads CSAAMPYKGGEGGGRTDTQYF. CDR3 nucleotide sequence: TGCAGTGCTGCAATGCCCTACAAGGGCGGGGAAGGCGGGGGCCGCACAGATACGCAGTATTTT.

This clonotype occurred many times. The chain is built from TRBV30 and TRBJ2-5, with 7 positions matching TRBD2. V shed 1 base, J shed 1 base, and the junction held 6 bases outside the gene matches. Looked up from germline, CDR1 is GTSNPN and CDR2 is SVGIG (reference sequence). The CDR3 runs to 15 residues. DNA of the CDR3: TGTGCCTGGAGTGAAAGCGGGACCCTCCAAGAGACCCAGTACTTC. Residues: CAWSESGTLQETQYF.

This clonotype was seen many times. V is TRBV29-1 and J is TRBJ1-1; TRBD1 is a possible D gene (6 bases). The CDR3 runs to 15 residues. CDR1 and CDR2 from the germline V gene are SQVTM and ANQGSEA. V lost 6 bases and J lost 3, with 20 bases in between. This CDR3 reads CSVHRGGMMDTEAFF. The CDR3, as DNA: TGCAGCGTCCACCGTGGGGGCATGATGGACACTGAAGCTTTCTTT.

At least ten counts were recorded for this clonotype. The chain joins TRBV20-1 to TRBJ2-2, with D unresolved. This CDR3 is 14 amino acids long. The germline V and J ends were trimmed by 6 bases and 5 bases, with 16 bases remaining between them. CDR1 is DFQATT and CDR2 is SNEGSKA in the germline V gene (reference sequence). The CDR3 DNA reads TGCAGTGCCTCCCTAGACGCAATAACCGGGGAGCTGTTTTTT. Translation: CSASLDAITGELFF.

There are many counts of this clonotype. V gene TRBV7-2 combines with J gene TRBJ1-5; TRBD1 aligns across 8 bases. The CDR3 covers 15 residues. J gave up 2 bases and V 4 bases, and 4 bases lay outside the gene matches. Germline V CDR1 and CDR2: SGHTA, FQGNSA. The CDR3 coding sequence is TGTGCCAGCAGCTCAGCGACAGGGGGCAATCAGCCCCAGCATTTT. This gives the protein CASSSATGGNQPQHF.

This chain connects TRBV19 to TRBJ2-7, with D hard to call. From germline, CDR1 is LNHDA and CDR2 SQIVND (reference sequence). The CDR3 is 13 residues long. Trimming stripped 2 bases from V and 3 bases from J, with 8 bases between. CDR3 region: CASSIQVHYEQYF. The CDR3 DNA follows: TGTGCCAGTAGTATACAAGTTCACTACGAGCAGTACTTC.

Ten or more counts support this clonotype. This chain joins TRBV6-6 and TRBJ2-2, with a tentative D call TRBD2 (5 bases). Germline lookup yields CDR1 MNHNY and CDR2 SVGAGI (reference sequence). With 10 bases removed from V and 10 bases from J, the gap between germline ends came to 10 bases. This CDR3 spans 10 amino acids. As DNA, the CDR3 is TGTGCCACTCGAGGGATGGAGCTGTTTTTT. It codes for CATRGMELFF.

At least ten counts were recorded for this clonotype. The V gene is TRBV19, the J gene TRBJ1-2; TRBD1 matches at 7 bases. J was trimmed by 2 bases and V by 4 bases; bases with no gene match: 7. Germline V gene sequence: CDR1 LNHDA, CDR2 SQIVND (reference sequence). There are 15 residues in the CDR3. The CDR3 protein is CASSTGTAPNYGYTF. CDR3 DNA sequence: TGTGCCAGTAGTACCGGGACAGCGCCAAACTATGGCTACACCTTC.

This clonotype was picked up many times. The chain couples TRBV6-6 to TRBJ1-1; TRBD1 might be the D (6 bases). V was clipped by 7 bases and J by 1 base, with 16 bases between them. The CDR3 has 15 residues. Germline values: CDR1 MNHNY, CDR2 SVGAGI (reference sequence). CDR3 region: CASTQGDNKNTEAFF. As DNA, the CDR3 is TGTGCCAGCACCCAAGGGGACAACAAGAACACTGAAGCTTTCTTT.

This clonotype occurred many times. The chain is built from TRBV28 and TRBJ1-1; 8 bases line up with TRBD1. J was trimmed by 2 bases and V by 8 bases; bases with no gene match: 10. Germline V lookup: CDR1 MDHEN, CDR2 SYDVKM. CDR3 length: 15 amino acids. CDR3 DNA: TGTGCCAGCGTAGACTCGACAGGGGATAACACTGAAGCTTTCTTT. Protein: CASVDSTGDNTEAFF.

The rearrangement links TRBV19 to TRBJ2-2, with 10 bases lining up with TRBD2. Losses at the gene ends were 10 bases for V and 4 bases for J; bases not matched to a gene: 9. Germline V CDR1 and CDR2: LNHDA, SQIVND (reference sequence). This CDR3 comprises 15 residues. Here the CDR3 DNA reads TGTGCCATTATTCCCAGCGGGAGGGGCACCGGGGAGCTGTTTTTT. It translates to CAIIPSGRGTGELFF. Complete variable domain (other parts from reference TRBV19 and TRBJ2-2): DGGITQSPKYLFRKEGQNVTLSCEQNLNHDAMYWYRQDPGQGLRLIYYSQIVNDFQKGDIAEGYSVSREKKESFPLTVTSAQKNPTAFYLCAIIPSGRGTGELFFGEGSRLTVL.

This clonotype was recorded at least ten times. V is TRBV7-2 and J is TRBJ2-1; D call uncertain. The CDR3 runs 15 residues. Deletions cut 5 bases from V and 4 bases from J, with 15 bases between. Germline loops: CDR1 SGHTA, CDR2 FQGNSA. The DNA for the CDR3 is TGTGCCAGCAGCGGAAGGGCCCCCCCGTACAATGAGCAGTTCTTC. It encodes CASSGRAPPYNEQFF.

The sample holds many counts of this clonotype. This chain links TRBV7-2 with TRBJ2-7; TRBD1 agrees at 7 bases. With 5 bases clipped from V and 6 bases from J, the junction kept 7 bases outside the gene matches. The CDR3 is made up of 13 amino acids. Per germline, CDR1 SGHTA and CDR2 FQGNSA. This CDR3 is CASSLQGRGEQYF. Here the CDR3 DNA reads TGTGCCAGCAGCCTACAGGGGAGAGGCGAGCAGTACTTC.

This clonotype has just a few counts. The J gene is TRBJ2-3, the V gene TRBV11-2, with 8 bases that match TRBD2. Looked up from germline, CDR1 is SGHAT and CDR2 is FQNNGV. The ends lost 7 bases at V and 4 bases at J; junction bases unmatched: 10. This CDR3 is 15 amino acids long. CDR3 in amino acids: CASTRRGGSSDTQYF. CDR3 coding DNA: TGTGCCAGCACCCGCCGCGGGGGGAGCTCAGATACGCAGTATTTT. The whole variable domain, remainder taken from reference TRBV11-2 and TRBJ2-3, is EAGVAQSPRYKIIEKRQSVAFWCNPISGHATLYWYQQILGQGPKLLIQFQNNGVVDDSQLPKDRFSAERLKGVDSTLKIQPAKLEDSAVYLCASTRRGGSSDTQYFGPGTRLTVL.

This clonotype was observed many times. The chain couples TRBV7-2 to TRBJ2-7; TRBD1 agrees at 7 bases. V lost 5 bases, J lost 4 bases, and 11 bases stayed unmatched. Germline lookup yields CDR1 SGHTA and CDR2 FQGNSA. This CDR3 has 15 residues. CDR3 nucleotide sequence: TGTGCCAGCAGCACAGACAGGGCTTCCCGGTACGAGCAGTACTTC. Translation gives CASSTDRASRYEQYF.

This clonotype is judged medium-sized. The chain links TRBV7-2 to TRBJ1-2; 12 bases match TRBD1. This CDR3 region has 14 residues. Germline trimming cut 4 bases from V and 8 bases from J; bases unmatched to any gene: 5. Germline V gene sequence: CDR1 SGHTA, CDR2 FQGNSA. The CDR3 loop is CASSSSGTGGGYTF. The CDR3 region has the DNA TGTGCCAGCAGCTCCTCCGGGACAGGGGGCGGCTACACCTTC.

This clonotype appeared many times. The rearrangement joins TRBV5-5 to TRBJ1-1; no clear D gene. CDR3 length: 15 residues. Germline values: CDR1 SGHKS, CDR2 YYEKEE (reference sequence). Trimming left V 2 bases short and J 3 bases short, with 14 bases between. The CDR3 bases are TGTGCCAGCAGCTTATCAACCCGGCAGGACACTGAAGCTTTCTTT. Translating it yields CASSLSTRQDTEAFF.

This clonotype has a count of ten or more. The chain carries TRBV25-1 and TRBJ2-2, with 10 nucleotides matching TRBD1. The CDR3 totals 17 residues. Trimming took 2 bases from V and 8 from J; bases not matched to a gene: 11. Germline CDR1 is MGHDK and CDR2 is SYGVNS. The CDR3 DNA reads as TGTGCCAGCAGTGAAGGCCCCGGGACAGGGGCCAGGGGGGAGCTGTTTTTT. It encodes CASSEGPGTGARGELFF. The variable domain in full, completed from reference TRBV25-1 and TRBJ2-2, reads EADIYQTPRYLVIGTGKKITLECSQTMGHDKMYWYQQDPGMELHLIHYSYGVNSTEKGDLSSESTVSRIRTEHFPLTLESARPSHTSQYLCASSEGPGTGARGELFFGEGSRLTVL.

A note on this clonotype: A much larger clone is a single base away; this may be a read error. This chain joins TRBV12-3 or TRBV12-4 and TRBJ1-5, with no clear D. There are 14 residues in the CDR3. Deletions cut 5 bases from V and 5 bases from J, with 13 bases between. CDR3: CASSEPGSDQPQHF. Here the CDR3 DNA reads TGTGCCAGCAGTGAGCCAGGTTCCGATCAGCCCCAGCATTTT.